A selection of T cell receptor beta chains follows, all from one sample in a study of shared clonotypes between healthy human individuals. Data came from immunoSEQ multiplex PCR; TCRdb stores just in-frame clones and leaves some out. Among hundreds of thousands of clones listed, roughly 83% were seen once. The specimen was PBMCs. The source is a woman between 35 and 50 years old in good health. Some clones in this sample may be carry-over from other donors' samples. The CDR3 runs from the conserved cysteine through the conserved F or W. The D gene is left open where the match is weak. Clone size is stated in some rows and not others, as once, few, many or a class when expanded.

clone size,J gene,CDR3 length,V gene,D gene,CDR3 DNA,CDR3 protein
-,TRBJ2-3,14,TRBV27,-,TGTGCCAGCAGTTCCCGGGGGCTGGTAGATACGCAGTATTTT,CASSSRGLVDTQYF
few,TRBJ1-5,13,TRBV14,-,TGTGCCAGCAGCCAGGGAAGCAATCAGCCCCAGCATTTT,CASSQGSNQPQHF
-,TRBJ2-7,15,TRBV18,-,TGTGCCACCACCAATAGGGGGGGGCTCGTGGACGAGCAGTACTTC,CATTNRGGLVDEQYF
-,TRBJ1-2,15,TRBV5-6,TRBD1,TGTGCCAGCAGCATTACCGGGACAGGGGGCTCTGGCTACACCTTC,CASSITGTGGSGYTF
-,TRBJ2-3,14,TRBV19,-,TGTGCCAGTAGTATGTACAGGGCCACAGATACGCAGTATTTT,CASSMYRATDTQYF
-,TRBJ1-5,13,TRBV30,-,TGTGCCTGGAGTGCCGGGGGCAATCAGCCCCAGCATTTT,CAWSAGGNQPQHF
-,TRBJ2-4,14,TRBV6-1,-,TGTGCCACCAGCGAGGGGGTAGCCAAAAACATTCAGTACTTC,CATSEGVAKNIQYF
few,TRBJ1-5,15,TRBV18,-,TGTGCCAGCTCCCCCGCCGGGGGGAGCAATCAGCCCCAGCATTTT,CASSPAGGSNQPQHF
-,TRBJ1-4,14,TRBV5-1,-,TGCGCCAGCAGGGCAGGGTCAACTAATGAAAAACTGTTTTTT,CASRAGSTNEKLFF
-,TRBJ2-7,15,TRBV11-2,TRBD2,TGTGCCAGCAGCTTTAATAGCGGGAGTGGGTACGAGCAGTACTTC,CASSFNSGSGYEQYF
-,TRBJ2-3,13,TRBV7-3,-,TGTGCCAGCAGCGCCCCAAGCACAGATACGCAGTATTTT,CASSAPSTDTQYF
-,TRBJ2-2,14,TRBV18,-,TGTGCCAGCTCACCCCGCGGAGAGGCCGGGGAGCTGTTTTTT,CASSPRGEAGELFF
-,TRBJ2-7,13,TRBV27,TRBD2,TGTGCCAGCAGTCTGCGGGAGGGCCGCGAGCAGTACTTC,CASSLREGREQYF
-,TRBJ2-7,13,TRBV9,TRBD1,TGTGCCAGCAGCGGGACAGGGGGGAACGAGCAGTACTTC,CASSGTGGNEQYF
-,TRBJ2-7,12,TRBV6-5,TRBD1,TGTGCCAGCACGGACAGGGCCTACGAGCAGTACTTC,CASTDRAYEQYF
-,TRBJ2-3,14,TRBV5-1,-,TGCGCCAGCAGCTTGGGAGGGCGAACAGATACGCAGTATTTT,CASSLGGRTDTQYF
-,TRBJ1-5,12,TRBV21-1,-,TGTGCCAGCAGCAAAGGGGATCAGCCCCAGCATTTT,CASSKGDQPQHF
few,TRBJ2-7,14,TRBV5-1,TRBD1,TGCGCCAGCAACAGACAGGGGGGAGTCTACGAGCAGTACTTC,CASNRQGGVYEQYF